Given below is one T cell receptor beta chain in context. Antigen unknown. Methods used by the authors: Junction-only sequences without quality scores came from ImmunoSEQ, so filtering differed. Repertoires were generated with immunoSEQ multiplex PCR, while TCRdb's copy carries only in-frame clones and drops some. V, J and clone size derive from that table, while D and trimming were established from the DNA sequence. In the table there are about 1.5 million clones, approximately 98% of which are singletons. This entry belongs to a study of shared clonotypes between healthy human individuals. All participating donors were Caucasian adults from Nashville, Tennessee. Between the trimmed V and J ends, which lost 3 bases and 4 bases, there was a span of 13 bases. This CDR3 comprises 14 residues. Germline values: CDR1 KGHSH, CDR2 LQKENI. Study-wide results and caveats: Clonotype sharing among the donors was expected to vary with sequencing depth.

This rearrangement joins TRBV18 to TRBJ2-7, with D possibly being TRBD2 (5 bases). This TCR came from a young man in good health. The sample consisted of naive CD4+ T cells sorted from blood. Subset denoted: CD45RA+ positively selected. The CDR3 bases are TGTGCCAGCTCACCGGCCGGGGTAAGGTACGAGCAGTACTTC. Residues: CASSPAGVRYEQYF.